The 27 T cell receptor beta chains reported below all come from one sample, sequenced in a study of T cell responses to AZD1222 COVID-19 vaccine. TCRdb's table, derived via immunoSEQ multiplex PCR, lists solely in-frame clones and lacks some. This repertoire shows tens of thousands of clones, 70% to 90% found once; its top ten account for roughly 3.1%. Material: peripheral blood, obtained 28 days after the second AZD1222 dose. These receptors were obtained from an adult who received the AZD1222 COVID-19 vaccine.

The rearrangement joins TRBV5-1 to TRBJ1-6, with 8 nucleotides matching TRBD1. The junction had 3 bases not matched to a gene; V was cut back by 3 bases and J by 7 bases. Germline V gene sequence: CDR1 SGHRS, CDR2 YFSETQ. CDR3 size: 14 residues. The DNA for the CDR3 is TGCGCCAGCAGCTCGAGGACAGGGAATTCACCCCTCCACTTT. Translating gives CASSSRTGNSPLHF.

This clone has just a few counts. The rearrangement uses TRBV19 and TRBJ1-5; D not certain. Between the trimmed V and J ends, which lost 5 bases and 6 bases, there was a span of 14 bases. The CDR3 totals 14 residues. In germline, CDR1 is LNHDA, CDR2 SQIVND (reference sequence). The CDR3 bases are TGTGCCAGTAGTTTTCCGGGAGTAAGTCAGCCCCAGCATTTT. The encoded protein is CASSFPGVSQPQHF.

The gene calls are TRBV10-3 and TRBJ2-2; 8 positions agree with TRBD2. V lost 4 bases and J lost 5; bases outside the gene matches: 9. The CDR3 is 16 amino acids. The germline gives CDR1 ENHRY, CDR2 SYGVKD. CDR3 protein: CAISASSGQNTGELFF. The CDR3 DNA is TGTGCCATCAGTGCCTCTAGCGGGCAAAATACCGGGGAGCTGTTTTTT.

The sample holds a few counts of this clone. This sequence joins TRBV2 and TRBJ1-2; weak D call: TRBD1 (5 bases). In germline, CDR1 is SNHLY, CDR2 FYNNEI. Trimming left V 5 bases short and J 8 bases short, with 15 bases between. The CDR3 spans 13 residues. DNA for the CDR3: TGTGCCAGCAGTATTACCGGGGCGGAGGGCTACACCTTC. It yields the protein CASSITGAEGYTF.

V usage is TRBV30 and J usage is TRBJ2-5; D may be TRBD2 (5 bases). The CDR3 is 16 residues long. V was pared by 3 bases and J by 2 bases, with 19 bases between. Germline V gene data show CDR1 as GTSNPN and CDR2 as SVGIG (reference sequence). The DNA for the CDR3 is TGTGCCTGGAGCCCCCCCCTAGCAGTAGTTCAAGAGACCCAGTACTTC. This gives the protein CAWSPPLAVVQETQYF.

This sequence joins TRBV7-6 and TRBJ1-3; D gene uncertain. The CDR3 length is 14 residues. Germline CDR1 reads SGHVS; CDR2 reads FNYEAQ. Trimming shortened V by 5 bases and J by 4 bases, and 12 bases separated the two germline ends. This CDR3 is CASSPLPSGNTIYF. The DNA of the CDR3 is TGTGCCAGCAGCCCCCTGCCGTCCGGAAACACCATATATTTT.

The rearrangement uses TRBV28 and TRBJ1-6, with 8 positions matching TRBD1. CDR1 and CDR2 (germline): MDHEN, SYDVKM. V was pared by 3 bases and J by 5 bases, with 6 bases of the junction left unmatched. The length of the CDR3 is 16 residues. The DNA of the CDR3 is TGTGCCAGCAGTTTCGGACAGGGCCTCAATAATTCACCCCTCCACTTT. Translating it yields CASSFGQGLNNSPLHF.

V usage is TRBV5-1 and J usage is TRBJ2-3; 16 bases line up with TRBD2. V trimming: 4 bases; J trimming: 3 bases; junction bases outside the gene matches: 5. Per germline, CDR1 SGHRS and CDR2 YFSETQ. The CDR3 covers 17 residues. DNA for the CDR3: TGCGCCAGCAGCCCGGGACTAGCGGGAGGGCCAACAGATACGCAGTATTTT. It codes for CASSPGLAGGPTDTQYF.

This clone was counted a single time. The DNA for the CDR3 is TGTGCCAGCAGTCTCAACTGGAGAGATACGCAGTATTTT. It translates to CASSLNWRDTQYF. The gene calls are TRBV27 and TRBJ2-3; no definite D call. The CDR3 runs to 13 residues. The germline V and J ends were trimmed by 5 bases and 5 bases, with 11 bases remaining between them. Looked up from germline, CDR1 is MNHEY and CDR2 is SMNVEV (reference sequence).

This clone was counted a single time. This rearrangement joins TRBV6-1 to TRBJ1-6, with no clear D. Germline V gene sequence: CDR1 MNHNS, CDR2 SASEGT. V lost 3 bases and J 9 bases, leaving 9 bases between the germline ends. The CDR3 loop spans 13 amino acids. The CDR3 sequence is CASSDPGSSPLHF. The CDR3, as DNA: TGTGCCAGCAGTGACCCAGGTAGTTCACCCCTCCACTTT.

The chain uses TRBV28 and TRBJ1-2, with TRBD1 as a possible D gene (5 bases). Germline-derived CDR1 and CDR2 are MDHEN and SYDVKM. V was shortened by 5 bases and J by 8 bases, with 18 bases between the two germline ends. This CDR3 has 14 residues. CDR3 region: CASSGGRALSGYTF. The CDR3 region has the DNA TGTGCCAGCAGTGGAGGCAGGGCATTATCCGGCTACACCTTC.

The chain joins TRBV7-2 to TRBJ1-5; 10 bases agree with TRBD1. Germline CDR1 and CDR2: SGHTA and FQGNSA. The CDR3 is 15 residues long. The V segment lost 5 bases and the J segment 3 bases; nucleotides outside the gene matches: 4. CDR3 in DNA: TGTGCCAGCAGCCTCGGGACAGGGGTCAATCAGCCCCAGCATTTT. As protein: CASSLGTGVNQPQHF.

J is TRBJ1-2 and V is TRBV6-5; 7 nucleotides line up with TRBD1. This CDR3 contains 15 residues. Germline CDR1 reads MNHEY; CDR2 reads SVGAGI. V lost 2 bases to trimming and J lost 6 bases; unmatched junction nucleotides: 9. This CDR3 is CASSYGDRLSDGYTF. Written as DNA, the CDR3 is TGTGCCAGCAGTTACGGGGACAGACTATCAGATGGCTACACCTTC.

V is TRBV5-1 and J is TRBJ1-2; tentatively, D is TRBD1 (5 bases). This CDR3 has 13 amino acids. Looked up from germline, CDR1 is SGHRS and CDR2 is YFSETQ. The V and J ends lost 2 bases and 8 bases respectively, with 13 bases between them. The CDR3 region has the DNA TGCGCCAGCAGCTTAAGACAGTCTAACGGCTACACCTTC. This translates into CASSLRQSNGYTF.

The V gene is TRBV9, the J gene TRBJ2-3; 11 nucleotides line up with TRBD2. CDR1 is SGDLS, CDR2 YYNGEE, per germline. CDR3 length: 17 amino acids. Trimming at V came to 2 bases and at J to 4 bases, leaving 9 bases not matched to a gene. Here the CDR3 DNA reads TGTGCCAGCAGCGTGTCATCTAGCGGGGGGTTGGCAGATACGCAGTATTTT. Translating it yields CASSVSSSGGLADTQYF.

This clone qualifies as medium-sized. The chain employs TRBV9 and TRBJ1-4; TRBD1 matches at 9 bases. The V gene end was trimmed by 4 bases and the J gene end by 9 bases; junction bases not matched to a gene: 13. The CDR3 is made up of 16 amino acids. Germline V gene lookup returns CDR1 SGDLS and CDR2 YYNGEE. The CDR3 coding sequence is TGTGCCAGCAGCCCAGTTACAGGGGGCGCCGATAAAAAACTGTTTTTT. Translated, it gives CASSPVTGGADKKLFF.

This chain uses TRBV12-3 or TRBV12-4 with TRBJ2-5; D may correspond to TRBD1 or TRBD2 (5 bases each). The V end was cut by 7 bases, the J end by 2 bases, with 11 bases between. This CDR3 spans 13 amino acids. The CDR3 is CASNRGPQETQYF. The CDR3 region has the DNA TGTGCCAGCAACCGGGGCCCGCAAGAGACCCAGTACTTC.

The chain carries TRBV5-1 and TRBJ1-2, with no clear D. The germline gives CDR1 SGHRS, CDR2 YFSETQ. Trimming removed 0 bases at V and 4 bases at J, with 7 bases between. The CDR3 has 13 residues. This chain's CDR3 is CASSLGHLYGYTF. The CDR3, as DNA: TGCGCCAGCAGCTTGGGGCACCTCTATGGCTACACCTTC.

Comment on this clone: The conserved phenylalanine or tryptophan is not found at the CDR3 terminus, so this likely reflects a read error. No DNA is shown, since the ends of the CDR3 on it are uncertain; the CDR3 is the one TCRdb lists. V gene TRBV10-3 combines with J gene TRBJ1-4; TRBD1, the table's D call, lacks a check against the DNA. Per the germline V gene, CDR1 is ENHRY and CDR2 is SYGVKD. The CDR3 region is 13 residues in length, termini included. This CDR3 reads CAISEGWGQPLTL.

The V and J genes are TRBV28 and TRBJ1-2, with unresolved D. Germline CDR1 MDHEN, CDR2 SYDVKM. V was trimmed by 4 bases and J by 6 bases, leaving 9 bases between them. CDR3 length equals 12 residues. The CDR3 loop is CASSSNLNGYTF. The CDR3 DNA is TGTGCCAGCAGTTCCAACCTTAATGGCTACACCTTC.

The CDR3, as DNA: TGTGCCAGCACCCGACAGGGGGTAAATTCACCCCTCCACTTT. This gives the protein CASTRQGVNSPLHF. V usage is TRBV6-5 and J usage is TRBJ1-6; 9 nucleotides line up with TRBD1. V trimming: 7 bases; J trimming: 7 bases; junction bases outside the gene matches: 5. Germline V gene sequence: CDR1 MNHEY, CDR2 SVGAGI. The CDR3 sequence is 14 residues long.

This clone came up a few times. The V gene is TRBV4-2, the J gene TRBJ2-5, with 8 bases fitting TRBD2. The J segment lost 5 bases and the V segment lost 1 base, leaving 12 bases of the junction unmatched. Per the germline V gene, CDR1 is LGHNA and CDR2 is YNFKEQ. This CDR3 contains 17 residues. The CDR3, as DNA: TGTGCCAGCAGCCAAGCCCAACAAACTAGCGGACGGGAGACCCAGTACTTC. Translation gives CASSQAQQTSGRETQYF.

The genes are TRBV5-4 and TRBJ2-7, with a tentative D call TRBD2 (5 bases). V was clipped by 5 bases and J by 2 bases, with 11 bases between them. CDR3 length: 13 residues. The germline CDR1 and CDR2 sequences are SGHNT and YYREEE (reference sequence). CDR3 in amino acids: CASRSSEAYEQYF. Written as DNA, the CDR3 is TGTGCCAGCAGGAGTAGCGAGGCCTACGAGCAGTACTTC.

V usage is TRBV12-5 and J usage is TRBJ2-7, with 8 bases that match TRBD2. Trimming cost V 6 bases and J 2 bases; bases outside gene matches: 3. Per germline, CDR1 LGHNT and CDR2 FRNRAP. This CDR3 comprises 13 residues. The CDR3 here is CASGPGGTYEQYF. The CDR3 nucleotides are TGTGCTAGTGGGCCGGGGGGGACCTACGAGCAGTACTTC. Using reference TRBV12-5 and TRBJ2-7 for the parts outside the CDR3, the full variable domain is DARVTQTPRHKVTEMGQEVTMRCQPILGHNTVFWYRQTMMQGLELLAYFRNRAPLDDSGMPKDRFSAEMPDATLATLKIQPSEPRDSAVYFCASGPGGTYEQYFGPGTRLTVT.

CDR3 residues: CASSPAGDQNSPLHF. The DNA for the CDR3 is TGTGCCAGCAGCCCAGCCGGAGATCAGAATTCACCCCTCCACTTT. J is TRBJ1-6 and V is TRBV3-1 (or the pseudogene TRBV3-2); the D is unclear. CDR1 and CDR2 (germline): LGHDT, YNNKEL (reference sequence). Trimming took 4 bases from V and 7 from J, leaving 14 bases between them. This CDR3 spans 15 amino acids.

The V gene is TRBV21-1, the J gene TRBJ1-3. TRBV21-1 is assigned pseudogene status. The CDR3 contains 15 residues. The CDR3 nucleotides are TGTGCCAGCAGCAAAGTTGGGACCGCCGGAAACACCATATATTTT. This translates into CASSKVGTAGNTIYF.

V gene TRBV19 combines with J gene TRBJ1-4; D uncertain. The length of the CDR3 is 14 residues. Looked up from germline, CDR1 is LNHDA and CDR2 is SQIVND (reference sequence). V lost 6 bases and J 0 bases, leaving 8 bases between the germline ends. CDR3 sequence (DNA): TGTGCCAGTAGGATAAGTGCAACTAATGAAAAACTGTTTTTT. Amino acid sequence: CASRISATNEKLFF.